This TCR beta chain was found in a study of blood T cell repertoires in COVID-19. This CDR3 is 15 amino acids long. Germline loops: CDR1 MGHDK, CDR2 SYGVNS. Deletions cut 5 bases from V and 2 bases from J, with 15 bases between. Using immunoSEQ multiplex PCR, the repertoire was profiled, and TCRdb retains in-frame clones only, with some absent. The sample shows roughly 240,000 clones, roughly four fifths of them seen only once. The chain has TRBV25-1 and TRBJ1-1; a possible D gene is TRBD1 (6 bases). This TCR was sampled from a woman in her sixties or seventies with acute or convalescent COVID-19. The sample comprised peripheral blood. The CDR3 sequence is CASSPFNRENTEAFF. In DNA form, the CDR3 reads TGTGCCAGCAGTCCCTTTAACAGGGAAAACACTGAAGCTTTCTTT.